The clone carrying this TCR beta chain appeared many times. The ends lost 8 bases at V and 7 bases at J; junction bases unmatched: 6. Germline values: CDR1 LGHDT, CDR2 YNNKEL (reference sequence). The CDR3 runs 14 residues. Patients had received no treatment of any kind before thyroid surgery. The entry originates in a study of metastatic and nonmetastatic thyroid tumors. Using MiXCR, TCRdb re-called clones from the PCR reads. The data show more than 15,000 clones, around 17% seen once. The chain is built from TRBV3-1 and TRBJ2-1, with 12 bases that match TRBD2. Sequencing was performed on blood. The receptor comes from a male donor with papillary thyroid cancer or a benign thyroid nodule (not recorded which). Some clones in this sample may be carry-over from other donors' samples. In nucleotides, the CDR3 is TGTGCCAGCTGTTCTAGCGGGAGGGTTAATGAGCAGTTCTTC. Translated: CASCSSGRVNEQFF.